These 32 T cell receptor beta chains came from one sample sequenced in a study of blood T cell repertoires in COVID-19. The repertoire was sequenced with immunoSEQ multiplex PCR; TCRdb's copy has only in-frame clones and lacks some. The sample records 45,000 to 50,000 clones, about nine tenths being singletons. The sample taken for sequencing was peripheral blood. Receptors originate from a human donor in a cohort sampled during active COVID-19.

This chain joins TRBV30 and TRBJ2-7; 8 nucleotides agree with TRBD1. CDR1 is GTSNPN, CDR2 SVGIG, per germline (reference sequence). The CDR3 is made up of 15 amino acids. With V trimmed by 2 bases and J by 6 bases, 12 bases remained unmatched. CDR3 protein: CAWSKGWTGSSEQYF. The CDR3 nucleotides are TGTGCCTGGAGTAAGGGGTGGACAGGGAGTAGCGAGCAGTACTTC.

The J gene is TRBJ2-3, the V gene TRBV7-2; D is perhaps TRBD2 (6 bases). The germline gives CDR1 SGHTA, CDR2 FQGNSA. The V and J ends lost 5 bases and 0 bases respectively, with 15 bases between them. The CDR3 has 16 amino acids. The CDR3 loop is CASSARREKSTDTQYF. DNA for the CDR3: TGTGCCAGCAGCGCCCGCCGGGAGAAGAGCACAGATACGCAGTATTTT.

This chain connects TRBV10-1 to TRBJ2-3; D is perhaps TRBD1 (5 bases). V dropped 6 bases and J dropped 4 bases, with 20 bases sitting between them. CDR3 length equals 16 residues. In germline, CDR1 is WNHNN, CDR2 SYGVQD (reference sequence). In nucleotides, the CDR3 is TGCGCCAGCAGCGAACGAGGACACTCGGTCCCAGATACGCAGTATTTT. Its translation: CASSERGHSVPDTQYF.

This chain connects TRBV24-1 to TRBJ2-2; maybe TRBD1 (6 bases). The CDR3 consists of 14 residues. Deletions cut 3 bases from V and 3 bases from J, with 7 bases between. Germline V gene sequence: CDR1 KGHDR, CDR2 SFDVKD. CDR3 DNA: TGTGCCACCAGTGATCACAGGGACACCGGGGAGCTGTTTTTT. It is translated as CATSDHRDTGELFF.

This clone was seen a few times. The V gene is TRBV6-1, the J gene TRBJ1-1; D is perhaps TRBD1 (6 bases). The germline V gene has CDR1 MNHNS and CDR2 SASEGT. CDR3 length: 14 residues. The ends were cut back, 1 base at V and 4 bases at J, with 10 bases in the middle. The CDR3 region has the DNA TGTGCCAGCAGTGAAGTCCAGGGGATCACTGAAGCTTTCTTT. Translation gives CASSEVQGITEAFF.

The chain recombines TRBV14 with TRBJ2-1; TRBD2 matches 12 bases. After removal of 6 bases from V and 0 bases from J, the junction contained 3 bases not matched to a gene. The length of the CDR3 is 16 residues. Looked up from germline, CDR1 is SGHDN and CDR2 is FVKESK. CDR3 nucleotide sequence: TGTGCCAGCAGAAAGACTAGCGGGGGCTCCTACAATGAGCAGTTCTTC. It codes for CASRKTSGGSYNEQFF.

V gene TRBV7-8 combines with J gene TRBJ2-7; 8 positions agree with TRBD1. CDR1 and CDR2 from the germline V gene are SGHVS and FQNEAQ. Losses at the gene ends were 6 bases for V and 6 bases for J; bases not matched to a gene: 7. The CDR3 has 13 residues. The CDR3 nucleotides are TGTGCCAGCAGTTCCGGACAGGGACTCGAGCAGTACTTC. This encodes CASSSGQGLEQYF.

This clone has a single count. The chain employs TRBV14 and TRBJ2-3; the match to TRBD2 covers 10 bases. J gave up 0 bases and V 2 bases, and 8 bases lay outside the gene matches. CDR3 length: 18 residues. Germline loops: CDR1 SGHDN, CDR2 FVKESK. The CDR3 sequence: CASSQWTSGLPSTDTQYF. CDR3 DNA sequence: TGTGCCAGCAGCCAATGGACTAGCGGCCTTCCTAGCACAGATACGCAGTATTTT.

This chain joins TRBV5-6 and TRBJ1-4; 10 bases fit TRBD1. There are 17 residues in the CDR3. The J segment lost 0 bases and the V segment lost 4 bases, leaving 6 bases of the junction unmatched. The V gene's germline CDR1 is SGHDT and CDR2 YYEEEE. This CDR3 is CASSPRTGGATNEKLFF. The CDR3 nucleotides are TGTGCCAGCAGCCCGAGGACAGGGGGAGCAACTAATGAAAAACTGTTTTTT.

The rearrangement links TRBV30 to TRBJ2-3, with D possibly being TRBD2 (5 bases). Trimming removed 4 bases from V and 6 bases from J, with 20 bases in between. The CDR3 runs 15 residues. The germline V gene has CDR1 GTSNPN and CDR2 SVGIG (reference sequence). The CDR3 protein is CAWTSGLRERDTQYF. The CDR3 nucleotides are TGTGCCTGGACATCCGGGCTACGGGAAAGGGATACGCAGTATTTT. Complete variable domain (other parts from reference TRBV30 and TRBJ2-3): SQTIHQWPATLVQPVGSPLSLECTVEGTSNPNLYWYRQAAGRGLQLLFYSVGIGQISSEVPQNLSASRPQDRQFILSSKKLLLSDSGFYLCAWTSGLRERDTQYFGPGTRLTVL.

The rearrangement uses TRBV13 and TRBJ1-1; 7 positions agree with TRBD1. CDR3 length: 15 amino acids. Germline CDR1 PRHDT, CDR2 FYEKMQ (reference sequence). V trimming: 3 bases; J trimming: 4 bases; junction bases outside the gene matches: 8. This CDR3 reads CASSFQGVGGTEAFF. CDR3 sequence (DNA): TGTGCCAGCAGCTTTCAGGGGGTAGGCGGCACTGAAGCTTTCTTT.

V and J are TRBV29-1 and TRBJ2-3; D is perhaps TRBD2 (5 bases). The CDR3 totals 13 residues. The germline CDR1 and CDR2 sequences are SQVTM and ANQGSEA. Trimming left V 7 bases short and J 0 bases short, with 11 bases between. The CDR3 sequence: CSAPDWSTDTQYF. CDR3 bases: TGCAGCGCCCCGGACTGGAGCACAGATACGCAGTATTTT.

This clone was seen a few times. The chain links TRBV2 to TRBJ2-2, with D possibly matching TRBD2 (5 bases). Germline V lookup: CDR1 SNHLY, CDR2 FYNNEI. This CDR3 is 15 amino acids long. Trimming removed 9 bases at V and 3 bases at J, with 17 bases between. DNA for the CDR3: TGTGCCAGTGCCATAACGGAGGTAGACACCGGGGAGCTGTTTTTT. This sequence encodes CASAITEVDTGELFF.

The V call is TRBV30, the J call TRBJ1-1; the D gene is possibly TRBD1 (5 bases). V was pared by 3 bases and J by 0 bases, with 14 bases between. Germline assignment: CDR1 GTSNPN and CDR2 SVGIG (reference sequence). CDR3 length: 15 residues. The CDR3 DNA sequence: TGTGCCTGGAGGAAGCAGGGTTCGATGAACACTGAAGCTTTCTTT. Protein: CAWRKQGSMNTEAFF.

This clone was counted once. The V and J genes are TRBV9 and TRBJ2-2; perhaps TRBD1 as D (6 bases). Trimming pared 0 bases from V and 6 bases from J, leaving 12 bases between. CDR1 and CDR2 (germline): SGDLS, YYNGEE. The CDR3 runs to 15 residues. The CDR3 nucleotides read TGTGCCAGCAGCGTAGTTGGCAGGGGCGCCGGGGAGCTGTTTTTT. It encodes CASSVVGRGAGELFF. The whole variable domain, remainder taken from reference TRBV9 and TRBJ2-2, is DSGVTQTPKHLITATGQRVTLRCSPRSGDLSVYWYQQSLDQGLQFLIQYYNGEERAKGNILERFSAQQFPDLHSELNLSSLELGDSALYFCASSVVGRGAGELFFGEGSRLTVL.

A few counts support this clone. This sequence joins TRBV7-9 and TRBJ1-4, with D perhaps matching TRBD1 (5 bases). V lost 1 base and J 6 bases, leaving 12 bases between the germline ends. The CDR3 contains 15 residues. CDR1 SEHNR and CDR2 FQNEAQ come from the germline V gene (reference sequence). CDR3 protein: CASSLDAGTYEKLFF. Written as DNA, the CDR3 is TGTGCCAGCAGCTTAGACGCAGGGACTTATGAAAAACTGTTTTTT.

This clone was counted a single time. This sequence joins TRBV7-9 and TRBJ1-1; D not resolved. The germline V gene has CDR1 SEHNR and CDR2 FQNEAQ (reference sequence). V was pared by 3 bases and J by 8 bases, with 19 bases between. This CDR3 region has 15 residues. CDR3 loop: CASSFSWERRVEAFF. The CDR3 DNA sequence: TGTGCCAGCAGCTTTAGTTGGGAGAGAAGGGTAGAAGCTTTCTTT.

The gene calls are TRBV5-1 and TRBJ2-7, with 8 nucleotides matching TRBD1. Germline trimming cut 6 bases from V and 2 bases from J; bases unmatched to any gene: 7. CDR1 and CDR2 (germline): SGHRS, YFSETQ. The CDR3 totals 14 residues. The CDR3: CASTRGQGAYEQYF. CDR3 DNA: TGCGCCAGCACCCGAGGACAGGGAGCCTACGAGCAGTACTTC. Using reference TRBV5-1 and TRBJ2-7 for the parts outside the CDR3, the full variable domain is KAGVTQTPRYLIKTRGQQVTLSCSPISGHRSVSWYQQTPGQGLQFLFEYFSETQRNKGNFPGRFSGRQFSNSRSEMNVSTLELGDSALYLCASTRGQGAYEQYFGPGTRLTVT.

This chain joins TRBV5-4 and TRBJ2-5; 9 nucleotides match TRBD2. Germline CDR1 reads SGHNT; CDR2 reads YYREEE (reference sequence). The CDR3 has 16 amino acids. The V gene end was trimmed by 0 bases and the J gene end by 5 bases; junction bases not matched to a gene: 8. The DNA for the CDR3 is TGTGCCAGCAGCTTGGGTGCAGCGGGGGGATCGGAGACCCAGTACTTC. Its protein is CASSLGAAGGSETQYF.

This clone was detected only once. The rearrangement uses TRBV5-5 and TRBJ1-2, with TRBD1 matching over 7 bases. From germline, CDR1 is SGHKS and CDR2 YYEKEE (reference sequence). J was trimmed by 3 bases and V by 6 bases; bases with no gene match: 8. This CDR3 region has 14 residues. CDR3 DNA sequence: TGTGCCAGCACCGTCTCTGGACAGGACTATGGCTACACCTTC. Protein sequence: CASTVSGQDYGYTF.

The gene calls are TRBV10-2 and TRBJ1-2, with TRBD1 matching over 7 bases. Trimming cost V 7 bases and J 0 bases; bases outside gene matches: 8. Germline lookup yields CDR1 WSHSY and CDR2 SAAADI. The CDR3 is made up of 15 amino acids. The CDR3 sequence: CASTPQGVPNYGYTF. The DNA for the CDR3 is TGCGCCAGCACCCCCCAGGGGGTCCCTAACTATGGCTACACCTTC.

The chain combines TRBV7-2 with TRBJ1-4; D call uncertain. The CDR3 length is 14 residues. Germline V gene data show CDR1 as SGHTA and CDR2 as FQGNSA. Trimming left V 6 bases short and J 0 bases short, with 8 bases between. The CDR3 DNA sequence: TGTGCCAGCAGGAGGTCTGCAACTAATGAAAAACTGTTTTTT. Translating gives CASRRSATNEKLFF.

The gene calls are TRBV18 and TRBJ2-2, with D perhaps TRBD1 (6 bases). This CDR3 has 16 amino acids. Trimming took 5 bases from V and 1 from J, leaving 14 bases between them. Germline lookup yields CDR1 KGHSH and CDR2 LQKENI. CDR3 amino acids: CASSGLRGGNTGELFF. In DNA form, the CDR3 reads TGTGCCAGCTCAGGCCTCAGGGGCGGGAACACCGGGGAGCTGTTTTTT.

The chain uses TRBV20-1 and TRBJ1-2; no reliable D call. The CDR3 runs to 13 residues. The germline CDR1 and CDR2 sequences are DFQATT and SNEGSKA (reference sequence). The V end was cut by 3 bases, the J end by 0 bases, with 8 bases between. The CDR3 spells CSASRVSNYGYTF. The CDR3 nucleotides read TGCAGTGCTAGTCGGGTCTCTAACTATGGCTACACCTTC.

In its sample, this clone was seen a few times. This chain joins TRBV6-2 or TRBV6-3 and TRBJ1-1, with TRBD1 identical over 7 bases. With 1 base clipped from V and 6 bases from J, the junction kept 5 bases outside the gene matches. Germline CDR1 reads MNHEY; CDR2 reads SVGEGT. The CDR3 sequence is 14 residues long. The CDR3 nucleotides read TGTGCCAGCAGTTACTACCTAACAGGGGCTGAAGCTTTCTTT. Protein: CASSYYLTGAEAFF.

The rearrangement uses TRBV7-3 and TRBJ2-2, with D possibly matching TRBD1 (5 bases). This CDR3 is 16 amino acids long. Trimming removed 0 bases at V and 0 bases at J, with 8 bases between. Germline assignment: CDR1 SGHTA and CDR2 FQGTGA. The chain's CDR3 is CASSLTGATNTGELFF. In nucleotides, the CDR3 is TGTGCCAGCAGCTTAACAGGGGCCACGAACACCGGGGAGCTGTTTTTT.

V and J are TRBV15 and TRBJ1-3; tentative D call: TRBD1 (5 bases). Per germline, CDR1 LNHNV and CDR2 YYDKDF (reference sequence). The CDR3 loop spans 15 amino acids. V shed 2 bases and J shed 0 bases, with 8 bases lying between them. The CDR3 sequence: CATSRHRSSGNTIYF. CDR3 DNA: TGTGCCACCAGCAGACACAGGAGCTCTGGAAACACCATATATTTT.

The rearrangement links TRBV24-1 to TRBJ2-1; TRBD2 agrees at 7 bases. CDR1 is KGHDR, CDR2 SFDVKD, per germline. This CDR3 contains 15 residues. V shed 4 bases, J shed 6 bases, and the junction held 8 bases outside the gene matches. CDR3 amino acids: CATSDTRGLANEQFF. CDR3 nucleotides: TGTGCCACCAGTGACACGCGGGGGTTAGCCAATGAGCAGTTCTTC.

The V and J genes are TRBV5-6 and TRBJ1-2, with D possibly being TRBD1 (5 bases). The germline V gene encodes CDR1 SGHDT and CDR2 YYEEEE. The CDR3 spans 15 residues. V lost 4 bases and J 4 bases, leaving 17 bases between the germline ends. The CDR3 coding sequence is TGTGCCAGCAGCCGCCTCGACAGACCGGTCTATGGCTACACCTTC. This codes for CASSRLDRPVYGYTF.

The chain is built from TRBV19 and TRBJ1-1, with D perhaps TRBD1 (5 bases). This CDR3 has 14 amino acids. Looked up from germline, CDR1 is LNHDA and CDR2 is SQIVND (reference sequence). V shed 1 base and J shed 4 bases, with 10 bases lying between them. The chain's CDR3 is CASSIGGSLTEAFF. CDR3 DNA: TGTGCCAGTAGTATAGGGGGCAGTCTCACTGAAGCTTTCTTT. Looking up the rest from reference TRBV19 and TRBJ1-1 gives the full variable domain: DGGITQSPKYLFRKEGQNVTLSCEQNLNHDAMYWYRQDPGQGLRLIYYSQIVNDFQKGDIAEGYSVSREKKESFPLTVTSAQKNPTAFYLCASSIGGSLTEAFFGQGTRLTVV.

The V gene is TRBV19, the J gene TRBJ1-1; D is undetermined. Germline values: CDR1 LNHDA, CDR2 SQIVND (reference sequence). V was cut by 8 bases and J by 1 base, with 11 bases left in between. CDR3 size: 13 residues. The DNA of the CDR3 is TGTGCCAGTCAAACAGAACCGAACACTGAAGCTTTCTTT. It encodes CASQTEPNTEAFF.

For this clone: At one end the junction does not follow the germline gene, possibly because of a read error. This chain uses TRBV7-7 with TRBJ2-2; 9 positions match TRBD2. Germline lookup yields CDR1 SSHAT and CDR2 FNYEAQ (reference sequence). The length of the CDR3 is 18 residues. Here the CDR3 DNA reads TGTGCTAGCAGCCTCCTTCCGGCTAGCGGGGACTACACCGGGGAGCTGTTTTTT. Translated: CASSLLPASGDYTGELFF.